This TCR beta chain derives from a study of CD8 T cells in Susac syndrome (dated by TCRdb to about 2019). About the full investigation: Among the Susac syndrome patients who were sequenced, clinically active disease was present in over 5 and clinical remission was observed in 8 or 9. At blood withdrawal, Susac syndrome patients were either therapy-naive, taking corticosteroids (in some cases with IVIg as well), or taking IVIg alone. Repertoire sequencing was used to test whether CD8+ T cell activation and differentiation in Susac syndrome was antigen driven. Clonality of the CD8+ T cell repertoire was compared between eleven to twelve healthy donors, approximately 14 Susac syndrome patients and under 19 multiple sclerosis patients. The investigation overall reported the following: Clonal expansion was seen in Susac syndrome CD8+ repertoires, peaking in CD8+ TEMRA cells and being greater in clinically active patients than in remitting ones. The TCR sequencing and HLA analysis was acknowledged to have included a relatively small number of individuals. Looking at Susac-specific public clones, the researchers identified 15 to 20 in the total CD8+ repertoire and about 5 in the CD8+ TEMRA repertoire.

CDR1 and CDR2 (DFQATT, SNEGSKA) derive from the germline V gene (reference sequence). The CDR3 runs 14 residues from the cysteine to the phenylalanine. The DNA shown is the 42-base CDR3, in frame from base 1. Compared with germline, V lacks 5 bases and J lacks 7 bases; bases without a gene match: 9. A word on this clonotype: Its specific antigen is unknown. One base away there is no much larger clone; base qualities are not given.

High-throughput TCR beta sequencing profiled peripheral blood CD8+ and CD4+ T cells from healthy donors, Susac syndrome patients and multiple sclerosis patients. The Susac syndrome patients fulfilled recently defined diagnostic criteria for definite or probable disease. Bulk CD8+ and CD4+ T cells were purified magnetically by negative isolation, whereas CD8+ TEMRA cells were enriched by FACS. Blood was drawn into EDTA tubes, processed within 24 hours, and PBMCs were isolated by density gradient centrifugation. PBMCs intended for TCR sequencing were frozen in liquid nitrogen and were later thawed in a 37 degrees C water bath. Purity of sorted or isolated CD4+, CD8+ and CD8+ TEMRA cells was at least 90%. RNA was extracted using the RNeasy kit, and about 0.45 to 1 ug of the RNA was reverse transcribed with random hexamers. The immunoSEQ multiplex PCR assay, which covers 54 Vbeta and 13 Jbeta segments, was used to amplify TCR beta CDR3 regions. To correct PCR amplification bias, a synthetic template baseline was used for both primer optimization and computational correction. As for the authors' bioinformatics: Only productive sequences were kept, with reads annotated to V, D and J genes according to IMGT and analyzed in immunoSEQ Analyzer. Clonality was computed as one minus Shannon entropy normalized by log2 of the number of productive unique sequences. Public and private clones were assessed among the 100 most prevalent clones of each patient and control. A clone was defined as Susac-specific if it was absent from the healthy and MS cohorts, from over 1,000 published viral clones and from other ImmuneACCESS disease sequences. Using fastp at Q25 and MiXCR, TCRdb reprocessed the public reads and kept productive beta chains. A single entry per CDR3 protein holds the most common genes and DNA from its merged rows. TCRdb's processing, not the study's, gives the V and J calls here. The sample contains about 84,000 distinct CDR3 sequences, approximately 96% of them found a single time. The ten top clones hold 0.41% of the sample.

Specimen: CD8+ T cells from PBMCs. The receptor comes from a human donor with Susac syndrome. The chain employs TRBV20-1 and TRBJ2-1, with 9 central nucleotides matching TRBD2. The base sequence is TGCAGTGCTCCAACGGGCGGGAGGGGAAATGAGCAGTTCTTC. Translated, this is CSAPTGGRGNEQFF.